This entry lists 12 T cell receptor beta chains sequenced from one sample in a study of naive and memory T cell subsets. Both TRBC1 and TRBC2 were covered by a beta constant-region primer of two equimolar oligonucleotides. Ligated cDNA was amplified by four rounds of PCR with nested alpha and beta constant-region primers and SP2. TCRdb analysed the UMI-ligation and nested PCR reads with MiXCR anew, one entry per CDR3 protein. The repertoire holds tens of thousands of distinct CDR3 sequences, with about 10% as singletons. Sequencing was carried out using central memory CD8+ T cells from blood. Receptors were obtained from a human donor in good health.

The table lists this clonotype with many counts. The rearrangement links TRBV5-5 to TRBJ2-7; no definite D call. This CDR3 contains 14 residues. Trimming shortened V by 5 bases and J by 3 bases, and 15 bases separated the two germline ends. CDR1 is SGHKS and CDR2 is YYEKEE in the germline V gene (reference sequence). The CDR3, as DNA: TGTGCCAGCAGTTGGTCGGCCGAGAACTACGAGCAGTACTTC. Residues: CASSWSAENYEQYF.

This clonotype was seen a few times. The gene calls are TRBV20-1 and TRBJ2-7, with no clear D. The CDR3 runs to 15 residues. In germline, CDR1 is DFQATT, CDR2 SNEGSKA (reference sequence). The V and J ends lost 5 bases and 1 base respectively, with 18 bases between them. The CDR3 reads CSAPLLAERSYEQYF. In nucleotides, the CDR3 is TGCAGTGCTCCCCTCTTGGCGGAGAGATCCTACGAGCAGTACTTC.

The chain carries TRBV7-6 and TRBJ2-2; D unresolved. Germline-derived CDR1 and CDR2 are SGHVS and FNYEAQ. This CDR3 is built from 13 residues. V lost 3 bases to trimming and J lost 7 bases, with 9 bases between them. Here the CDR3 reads CASSFITDGELFF. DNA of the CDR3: TGTGCCAGCAGCTTTATCACAGACGGGGAGCTGTTTTTT.

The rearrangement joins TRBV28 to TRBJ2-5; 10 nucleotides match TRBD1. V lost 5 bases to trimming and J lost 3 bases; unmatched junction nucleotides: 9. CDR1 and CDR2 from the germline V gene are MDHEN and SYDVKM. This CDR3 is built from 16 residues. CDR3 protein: CASSEAGTGEEETQYF. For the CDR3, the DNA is TGTGCCAGCAGTGAGGCCGGGACAGGGGAGGAAGAGACCCAGTACTTC.

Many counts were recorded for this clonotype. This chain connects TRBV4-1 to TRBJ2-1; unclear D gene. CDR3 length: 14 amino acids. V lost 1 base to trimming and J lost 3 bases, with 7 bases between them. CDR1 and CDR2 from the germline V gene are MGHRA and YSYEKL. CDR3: CASSQVSNYNEQFF. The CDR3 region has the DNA TGCGCCAGCAGCCAAGTCTCCAACTACAATGAGCAGTTCTTC.

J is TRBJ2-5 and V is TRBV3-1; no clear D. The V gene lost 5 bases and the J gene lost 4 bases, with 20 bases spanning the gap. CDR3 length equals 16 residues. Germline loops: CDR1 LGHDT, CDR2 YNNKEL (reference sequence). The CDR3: CASSTWLLGRPETQYF. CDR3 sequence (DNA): TGTGCCAGCAGCACCTGGCTTTTGGGAAGACCAGAGACCCAGTACTTC.

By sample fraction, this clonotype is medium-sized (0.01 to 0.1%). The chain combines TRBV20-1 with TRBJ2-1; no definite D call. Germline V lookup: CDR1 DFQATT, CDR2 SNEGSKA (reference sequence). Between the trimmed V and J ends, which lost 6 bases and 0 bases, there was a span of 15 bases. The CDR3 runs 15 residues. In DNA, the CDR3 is TGCAGTGCCCCTGCGCCGGAGACCTCCTACAATGAGCAGTTCTTC. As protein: CSAPAPETSYNEQFF.

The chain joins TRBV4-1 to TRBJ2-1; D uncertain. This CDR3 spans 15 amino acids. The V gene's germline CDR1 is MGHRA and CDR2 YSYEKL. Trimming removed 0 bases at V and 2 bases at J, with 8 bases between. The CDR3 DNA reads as TGCGCCAGCAGCCAAGATTTTAGCCCCTACAATGAGCAGTTCTTC. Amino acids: CASSQDFSPYNEQFF.

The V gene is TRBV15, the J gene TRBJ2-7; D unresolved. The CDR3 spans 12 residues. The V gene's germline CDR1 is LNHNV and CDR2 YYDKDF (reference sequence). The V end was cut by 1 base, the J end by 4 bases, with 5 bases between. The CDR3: CATSRGNYEQYF. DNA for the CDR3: TGTGCCACCAGCAGAGGGAATTACGAGCAGTACTTC.

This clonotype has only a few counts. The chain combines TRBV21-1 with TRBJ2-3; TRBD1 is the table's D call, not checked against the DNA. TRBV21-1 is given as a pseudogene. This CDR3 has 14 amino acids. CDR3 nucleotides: TGTGCCAGCAGCAATAGCGGACCTGTGGATACGCAGTATTTT. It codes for CASSNSGPVDTQYF.

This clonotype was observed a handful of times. The DNA of the CDR3 is TGTGCCAGCCATAGGGAGGGGACCTATCAGCCCCAGCATTTT. Amino acid sequence: CASHREGTYQPQHF. The chain is built from TRBV12-3 or TRBV12-4 and TRBJ1-5, with D possibly being TRBD1 (5 bases). V lost 8 bases and J 5 bases, leaving 16 bases between the germline ends. The CDR3 length is 14 residues.

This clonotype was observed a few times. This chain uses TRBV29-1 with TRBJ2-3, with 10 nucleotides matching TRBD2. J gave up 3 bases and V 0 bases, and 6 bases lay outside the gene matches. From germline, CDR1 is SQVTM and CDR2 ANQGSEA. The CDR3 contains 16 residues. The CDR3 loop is CSVEEGQREGTDTQYF. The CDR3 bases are TGCAGCGTTGAAGAAGGGCAGCGGGAGGGAACAGATACGCAGTATTTT.